The 8 T cell receptor beta chains presented below share a single source sample, sequenced in a study of blood T cell repertoires in COVID-19. Assay used: immunoSEQ multiplex PCR; TCRdb lists only in-frame clones, some missing. The table has about 260,000 clones, 91% seen once. Sequencing was performed on peripheral blood. These receptor sequences come from a young adult with COVID-19, enrolled during active disease.

The table lists this clone with a count of one. The gene calls are TRBV2 and TRBJ2-6, with 8 bases lining up with TRBD1. V shed 6 bases, J shed 0 bases, and the junction held 13 bases outside the gene matches. This CDR3 comprises 19 residues. Germline-derived CDR1 and CDR2 are SNHLY and FYNNEI. The CDR3 DNA is TGTGCCAGCAGCTCTCACTCCGGGACAGGAGGCTCTGGGGCCAACGTCCTGACTTTC. It specifies CASSSHSGTGGSGANVLTF.

This rearrangement joins TRBV14 to TRBJ1-3; D not certain. The CDR3 totals 13 residues. Trimming took 3 bases from V and 4 from J, leaving 7 bases between them. Germline CDR1 is SGHDN and CDR2 is FVKESK. The CDR3 reads CASSHYSGNTIYF. CDR3 nucleotides: TGTGCCAGCAGCCATTACAGCGGAAACACCATATATTTT.

The gene calls are TRBV7-2 and TRBJ2-1, with no clear D. This CDR3 is built from 12 residues. The V gene lost 3 bases and the J gene lost 8 bases, with 8 bases spanning the gap. Per the germline V gene, CDR1 is SGHTA and CDR2 is FQGNSA. The CDR3 loop reads CASSFFSDEQFF. In DNA, the CDR3 is TGTGCCAGCAGCTTTTTTTCCGATGAGCAGTTCTTC.

The CDR3 loop is CASSHRDRGPINSPLHF. CDR3 nucleotide sequence: TGTGCCAGCAGTCACCGGGACAGGGGACCTATTAATTCACCCCTCCACTTT. V usage is TRBV27 and J usage is TRBJ1-6; 10 bases align to TRBD1. There are 17 residues in the CDR3. Losses at the gene ends were 5 bases for V and 6 bases for J; bases not matched to a gene: 10. Germline V gene lookup returns CDR1 MNHEY and CDR2 SMNVEV (reference sequence).

V and J are TRBV27 and TRBJ2-7; 10 bases line up with TRBD2. The ends lost 0 bases at V and 3 bases at J; junction bases unmatched: 2. Germline CDR1 is MNHEY and CDR2 is SMNVEV (reference sequence). The length of the CDR3 is 15 residues. In DNA, the CDR3 is TGTGCCAGCAGTTTATCGGGACTAGCGAGCTACGAGCAGTACTTC. This codes for CASSLSGLASYEQYF.

V is TRBV7-9 and J is TRBJ1-4, with D uncertain. The V and J ends lost 1 base and 4 bases respectively, with 10 bases between them. Germline CDR1 is SEHNR and CDR2 is FQNEAQ (reference sequence). The CDR3 totals 15 residues. CDR3 loop: CASSLGGRSNEKLFF. The CDR3, as DNA: TGTGCCAGCAGCTTAGGAGGGCGTAGTAATGAAAAACTGTTTTTT.

The chain has TRBV7-9 and TRBJ2-2, with TRBD1 matching 9 bases. The CDR3 covers 16 residues. The trim removed 1 base at V and 4 bases at J, leaving 4 bases unmatched. The germline V gene has CDR1 SEHNR and CDR2 FQNEAQ (reference sequence). The CDR3 DNA is TGTGCCAGCAGCTTAGGGGGGACAGGGAGCACCGGGGAGCTGTTTTTT. Protein sequence: CASSLGGTGSTGELFF. The full variable domain, with the rest looked up from reference TRBV7-9 and TRBJ2-2, is DTGVSQNPRHKITKRGQNVTFRCDPISEHNRLYWYRQTLGQGPEFLTYFQNEAQLEKSRLLSDRFSAERPKGSFSTLEIQRTEQGDSAMYLCASSLGGTGSTGELFFGEGSRLTVL.

The chain employs TRBV2 and TRBJ2-5; 8 positions agree with TRBD1. The CDR3 length is 15 residues. V was clipped by 6 bases and J by 4 bases; unmatched bases: 10. CDR1 SNHLY and CDR2 FYNNEI come from the germline V gene. In DNA form, the CDR3 reads TGTGCCAGCAGGATACCGGGACAGGCGGTAGAGACCCAGTACTTC. Translated: CASRIPGQAVETQYF.